This record concerns one T cell receptor (beta chain) sequence. The antigen remains unidentified. Method: immunoSEQ multiplex PCR; TCRdb's copy keeps in-frame clones and lacks some. The repertoire holds about 48,000 clones, with more than 65% as singletons. The germline CDR1 and CDR2 sequences are SGHDT and YYEEEE. Unmatched junction bases numbered 5, after V lost 0 bases and J lost 6 bases. There are 14 residues in the CDR3. This sample is part of a study of a mutant IDH1 vaccine in newly diagnosed glioma. About the study: Either 4-6 weeks after radiotherapy alone or alongside temozolomide, vaccination was begun. Participants attended visit V12, the safety follow-up, at week 35, and then attended visit V13 at week 47. Patients arrived already treated with radiotherapy, temozolomide, or both, most having had both. The treated group averaged approximately 42 years old and was 62.5% male, roughly 38% female.

Described time point: week 35, safety follow-up. Vaccinated patients received 300 ug of mutant IDH1 20-mer peptide per dose, with topical imiquimod. The V gene is TRBV5-6, the J gene TRBJ1-2; 7 bases line up with TRBD1. The sequence was obtained from a man aged 35-49 years with glioma. The source was PBMCs, collected from a glioma patient whose treatment included an IDH1 peptide vaccine. This chain's CDR3 is CASSLETGSHGYTF. The CDR3 DNA sequence: TGTGCCAGCAGCTTGGAGACAGGGTCCCATGGCTACACCTTC.